This TCR beta chain was captured in a study of blood T cell repertoires in COVID-19. Study-level information: Acute and convalescent COVID-19 samples came from the United States, Italy and Spain.

The CDR3 runs 15 residues. The V end lost 0 bases, the J end lost 2 bases, and 9 bases lay between the germline ends. Germline V gene data show CDR1 as MNHNY and CDR2 as SVGAGI (reference sequence). In the original workflow: Nucleated cell counts were estimated from reference gene primer amplification. The table came from immunoSEQ multiplex PCR; TCRdb's copy has only in-frame clones and leaves some out. V, J and clone size reflect that table, while D and trimming were determined from the DNA. Of under 300,000 clones in the sample, about 85% were seen once. The TCR originated in a human donor in a cohort sampled during active COVID-19. The source material was peripheral blood. The chain couples TRBV6-6 to TRBJ2-3; TRBD2 is a possible D gene (5 bases). The CDR3 sequence: CASSYSTTSTDTQYF. CDR3 in DNA: TGTGCCAGCAGTTACTCGACTACATCCACAGATACGCAGTATTTT.